This T cell receptor beta chain was identified in a study of blood T cell repertoires in COVID-19. Sequencing was performed with immunoSEQ multiplex PCR; in TCRdb, only in-frame clones are kept and a portion is missing. The data hold about 270,000 clones, with around 90% observed a single time. Trimming pared 2 bases from V and 1 base from J, leaving 6 bases between. The CDR3 extends over 13 amino acids. Looked up from germline, CDR1 is SGDLS and CDR2 is YYNGEE. On this clone itself: This sample includes further DNA sequences coding for the same CDR3.

The chain combines TRBV9 with TRBJ1-1, with D perhaps TRBD1 (5 bases). This receptor was taken from a woman aged 45 to 65 who had recovered from COVID-19. Sequencing was done on a sample of PBMCs or T cells enriched from blood (not recorded which). The CDR3 sequence: CASSVQGNTEAFF. As DNA, the CDR3 is TGTGCCAGCAGCGTTCAGGGGAACACTGAAGCTTTCTTT.